The 13 T cell receptor beta chains in this list originate from one sample, sequenced in a study of PD-1 blockade in classical Hodgkin lymphoma. Sample time point: newly diagnosed, previously untreated cHL patient sample. Clones were read by immunoSEQ multiplex PCR, and TCRdb kept only the in-frame ones, dropping some. This table holds some 28,000 clones, roughly nine tenths found once. The sample comprised peripheral blood mononuclear cells (PBMCs). These TCRs come from a human donor with classical Hodgkin lymphoma.

The J gene is TRBJ1-1, the V gene TRBV2; 11 nucleotides align to TRBD1. The CDR3 is 14 residues long. Germline-derived CDR1 and CDR2 are SNHLY and FYNNEI. V shed 3 bases and J 5 bases; nucleotides not matched to a gene: 2. The CDR3 sequence is CASSDGQGATEAFF. For the CDR3, the DNA is TGTGCCAGCAGTGACGGACAGGGGGCTACTGAAGCTTTCTTT.

CDR3 protein: CASSKRVQGNYNEQFF. CDR3 nucleotides: TGTGCCAGCAGCAAAAGGGTACAGGGAAACTACAATGAGCAGTTCTTC. The V and J genes are TRBV7-3 and TRBJ2-1; D might be TRBD1 (6 bases). The CDR3 length is 16 residues. CDR1 SGHTA and CDR2 FQGTGA come from the germline V gene. Trimming pared 5 bases from V and 3 bases from J, leaving 17 bases between.

The chain couples TRBV28 to TRBJ1-1; the match to TRBD1 covers 8 bases. The CDR3 has 14 amino acids. V gave up 3 bases and J gave up 1 base; unmatched junction bases: 1. Germline CDR1 and CDR2: MDHEN and SYDVKM. As DNA, the CDR3 is TGTGCCAGCAGTTTGGGGACAGGGAACACTGAAGCTTTCTTT. It codes for CASSLGTGNTEAFF.

The gene calls are TRBV18 and TRBJ2-5; TRBD1 matches 10 bases. CDR3 size: 15 residues. Germline V gives CDR1 KGHSH, CDR2 LQKENI. V was pared by 3 bases and J by 9 bases, with 10 bases of the junction left unmatched. CDR3 residues: CASSPQTGGGGAQYF. For the CDR3, the DNA is TGTGCCAGCTCACCTCAGACAGGGGGCGGAGGGGCCCAGTACTTC.

The chain links TRBV7-2 to TRBJ1-3; D is unresolved. Per germline, CDR1 SGHTA and CDR2 FQGNSA. This CDR3 region has 15 residues. V lost 3 bases and J 1 base, leaving 10 bases between the germline ends. As DNA, the CDR3 is TGTGCCAGCAGCTTTTCTTTCCCTTCTGGAAACACCATATATTTT. This encodes CASSFSFPSGNTIYF. Full variable domain (rest looked up from reference TRBV7-2 and TRBJ1-3): GAGVSQSPSNKVTEKGKDVELRCDPISGHTALYWYRQSLGQGLEFLIYFQGNSAPDKSGLPSDRFSAERTGGSVSTLTIQRTQQEDSAVYLCASSFSFPSGNTIYFGEGSWLTVV.

The chain joins TRBV6-5 to TRBJ1-2; D gene ambiguous. CDR3 size: 14 residues. Trimming took 4 bases from V and 8 from J, leaving 17 bases between them. Germline CDR1 is MNHEY and CDR2 is SVGAGI. This CDR3 reads CASSLIAGIGGYTF. The CDR3 nucleotides read TGTGCCAGCAGTTTAATTGCGGGTATAGGGGGCTACACCTTC.

The DNA for the CDR3 is TGTGCCAGCAGTCGGGACAGGTCCACAGATACGCAGTATTTT. This gives the protein CASSRDRSTDTQYF. This chain links TRBV5-4 with TRBJ2-3, with TRBD1 identical over 8 bases. This CDR3 has 14 residues. V was clipped by 5 bases and J by 2 bases; unmatched bases: 4. Germline CDR1 and CDR2: SGHNT and YYREEE (reference sequence).

The chain uses TRBV7-9 and TRBJ2-4; tentative D call: TRBD1 (5 bases). The CDR3 is 15 amino acids. Germline V CDR1 and CDR2: SEHNR, FQNEAQ (reference sequence). The V end lost 5 bases, the J end lost 1 base, and 12 bases lay between the germline ends. The CDR3 reads CASSPTRVAKNIQYF. As DNA, the CDR3 is TGTGCCAGCAGCCCCACCAGGGTTGCCAAAAACATTCAGTACTTC.

The chain carries TRBV7-2 and TRBJ1-2; D remains unclear. CDR3 size: 12 residues. Trimming stripped 1 base from V and 11 bases from J, with 11 bases between. The germline gives CDR1 SGHTA, CDR2 FQGNSA. Written as DNA, the CDR3 is TGTGCCAGCAGCTTAGATGGCGGTTGGTACACCTTC. Its protein product is CASSLDGGWYTF.

In its sample, this clone was seen once. The gene calls are TRBV19 and TRBJ2-5; no clear D. With 3 bases removed from V and 1 base from J, the gap between germline ends came to 6 bases. The germline gives CDR1 LNHDA, CDR2 SQIVND (reference sequence). The CDR3 sequence is 13 residues long. The CDR3 DNA reads TGTGCCAGTAGTATCATTGCCCAAGAGACCCAGTACTTC. Its translation is CASSIIAQETQYF.

This chain joins TRBV5-1 and TRBJ1-1, with D uncertain. Trimming cost V 5 bases and J 2 bases, with 16 bases left between them. CDR1 and CDR2 from the germline V gene are SGHRS and YFSETQ. The CDR3 extends over 15 amino acids. The DNA for the CDR3 is TGCGCCAGCAGTAGTCGGGCCACAGATAACACTGAAGCTTTCTTT. Protein product: CASSSRATDNTEAFF.

This clone appeared once. The chain has TRBV4-3 and TRBJ2-5; TRBD2 matches at 7 bases. V trimming: 2 bases; J trimming: 5 bases; junction bases outside the gene matches: 11. Germline lookup yields CDR1 LGHNA and CDR2 YSLEER. The CDR3 has 16 residues. The CDR3 sequence: CASSQHRAPGRETQYF. CDR3 in DNA: TGCGCCAGCAGCCAACACCGGGCTCCCGGGAGGGAGACCCAGTACTTC.

J is TRBJ2-1 and V is TRBV5-1; 10 positions match TRBD2. Germline assignment: CDR1 SGHRS and CDR2 YFSETQ. The CDR3 covers 16 residues. Unmatched junction bases numbered 6, after V lost 0 bases and J lost 6 bases. The CDR3 sequence is CASSLEVAGGGNEQFF. The CDR3 DNA is TGCGCCAGCAGCTTGGAGGTAGCGGGAGGAGGCAATGAGCAGTTCTTC.